The 24 T cell receptor beta chains given below trace back to one sample, sequenced in a study of T-cell reconstitution after alpha-beta-depleted transplantation in children. Unique molecular identifiers were incorporated during preparation of the TCRbeta library. TCRdb processed the PCR reads anew with MiXCR; each CDR3 protein has one entry. The sample yields around 440,000 distinct CDR3 sequences, 8% to 11% seen once. The sample consisted of PBMCs, taken before TCRalphabeta/CD19-depleted stem cell transplant. The receptor set was obtained from a child aged 2-9 years with inherited bone marrow failure, due to receive a stem cell transplant.

Ten or more counts support this clonotype. This chain uses TRBV10-3 with TRBJ2-1; 7 positions agree with TRBD2. The J segment lost 3 bases and the V segment lost 0 bases, leaving 2 bases of the junction unmatched. Germline V gene data show CDR1 as ENHRY and CDR2 as SYGVKD. This CDR3 has 15 amino acids. CDR3 residues: CAISESLARYNEQFF. In DNA form, the CDR3 reads TGTGCCATCAGTGAGTCACTAGCGCGCTACAATGAGCAGTTCTTC.

This clonotype was seen many times. The V call is TRBV5-5, the J call TRBJ1-2; TRBD1 aligns across 7 bases. The junction had 4 bases not matched to a gene; V was cut back by 2 bases and J by 3 bases. The germline CDR1 and CDR2 sequences are SGHKS and YYEKEE (reference sequence). This CDR3 has 14 residues. CDR3 in amino acids: CASSLPGTDYGYTF. CDR3 bases: TGTGCCAGCAGCTTACCCGGGACAGACTATGGCTACACCTTC.

In its sample, this clonotype was seen many times. This rearrangement joins TRBV28 to TRBJ1-6, with 9 bases lining up with TRBD1. Looked up from germline, CDR1 is MDHEN and CDR2 is SYDVKM. With V trimmed by 3 bases and J by 9 bases, 6 bases remained unmatched. The CDR3 loop spans 15 amino acids. CDR3 DNA: TGTGCCAGCAGTTTGGGGGACAGGGACGCTTCACCCCTCCACTTT. It yields the protein CASSLGDRDASPLHF.

In its sample, this clonotype was seen many times. The chain joins TRBV4-3 to TRBJ2-2, with TRBD1 identical over 8 bases. The length of the CDR3 is 15 residues. CDR1 LGHNA and CDR2 YSLEER come from the germline V gene. J lost 5 bases, V lost 3 bases, and 5 bases had no gene match. CDR3 sequence: CASSQDREGTGELFF. The CDR3, as DNA: TGCGCCAGCAGCCAGGACAGGGAAGGAACCGGGGAGCTGTTTTTT.

J is TRBJ2-3 and V is TRBV29-1, with 9 bases aligning to TRBD2. CDR3 length: 14 amino acids. V lost 7 bases to trimming and J lost 1 base; unmatched junction nucleotides: 6. CDR1 is SQVTM and CDR2 is ANQGSEA in the germline V gene. The CDR3 DNA is TGCAGCGCGCGCAGGACTAGCGGCACAGATACGCAGTATTTT. This sequence encodes CSARRTSGTDTQYF.

Ten or more counts support this clonotype. V is TRBV30 and J is TRBJ2-1; a weak D match, TRBD2 (5 bases). Trimming shortened V by 0 bases and J by 8 bases, and 20 bases separated the two germline ends. The germline V gene has CDR1 GTSNPN and CDR2 SVGIG (reference sequence). This CDR3 region has 16 residues. The CDR3 sequence: CAWSVQWLGVSYEQFF. For the CDR3, the DNA is TGTGCCTGGAGTGTGCAATGGTTGGGAGTTAGTTATGAGCAGTTCTTC.

This clonotype was seen many times. The V and J genes are TRBV27 and TRBJ2-7, with D possibly matching TRBD2 (5 bases). The CDR3 runs to 14 residues. CDR1 and CDR2 (germline): MNHEY, SMNVEV (reference sequence). The V gene lost 5 bases and the J gene lost 0 bases, with 11 bases spanning the gap. In DNA, the CDR3 is TGTGCCAGCAGTCACGGACTCAGCTCCTACGAGCAGTACTTC. It specifies CASSHGLSSYEQYF.

There are many counts of this clonotype. This rearrangement joins TRBV5-6 to TRBJ2-5; TRBD2 agrees at 8 bases. Losses at the gene ends were 4 bases for V and 4 bases for J; bases not matched to a gene: 3. CDR3 length: 13 amino acids. CDR1 is SGHDT, CDR2 YYEEEE, per germline. The CDR3: CASSGGLAETQYF. CDR3 nucleotide sequence: TGTGCCAGCAGCGGCGGACTAGCAGAGACCCAGTACTTC.

This clonotype has ten or more counts. The chain carries TRBV7-8 and TRBJ2-1, with 13 bases aligning to TRBD2. J was trimmed by 0 bases and V by 3 bases; bases with no gene match: 5. This CDR3 spans 18 amino acids. The germline V gene encodes CDR1 SGHVS and CDR2 FQNEAQ. CDR3 sequence (DNA): TGTGCCAGCAGCTTCGGACTAGCGGGAGCCCCCTCCTACAATGAGCAGTTCTTC. Its protein product is CASSFGLAGAPSYNEQFF. The variable domain in full, completed from reference TRBV7-8 and TRBJ2-1, reads GAGVSQSPRYKVAKRGQDVALRCDPISGHVSLFWYQQALGQGPEFLTYFQNEAQLDKSGLPSDRFFAERPEGSVSTLKIQRTQQEDSAVYLCASSFGLAGAPSYNEQFFGPGTRLTVL.

In this sample, this clonotype turned up a few times. V is TRBV4-1 and J is TRBJ2-5; D possibly corresponds to TRBD1 (6 bases). Germline assignment: CDR1 MGHRA and CDR2 YSYEKL. V was cut by 6 bases and J by 3 bases, with 14 bases left in between. The CDR3 contains 14 residues. DNA for the CDR3: TGCGCCAGCAGTCCGGGACAAGGGAAAGAGACCCAGTACTTC. It yields the protein CASSPGQGKETQYF.

This clonotype was counted many times. The rearrangement joins TRBV5-1 to TRBJ1-3, with 9 positions matching TRBD1. Germline V gene lookup returns CDR1 SGHRS and CDR2 YFSETQ. J was trimmed by 2 bases and V by 3 bases; bases with no gene match: 6. The CDR3 spans 16 residues. The CDR3 nucleotides read TGCGCCAGCAGCTCAACCACAGGGGGCACTGGAAACACCATATATTTT. Protein sequence: CASSSTTGGTGNTIYF. Variable domain in full (rest from reference TRBV5-1 and TRBJ1-3): KAGVTQTPRYLIKTRGQQVTLSCSPISGHRSVSWYQQTPGQGLQFLFEYFSETQRNKGNFPGRFSGRQFSNSRSEMNVSTLELGDSALYLCASSSTTGGTGNTIYFGEGSWLTVV.

This clonotype was observed at least ten times. This chain links TRBV27 with TRBJ2-1, with TRBD2 as a possible D gene (5 bases). In germline, CDR1 is MNHEY, CDR2 SMNVEV (reference sequence). The CDR3 consists of 14 residues. V was clipped by 7 bases and J by 5 bases, with 15 bases between them. In nucleotides, the CDR3 is TGTGCCAGCACCCCGCTGGGAGTTAACAATGAGCAGTTCTTC. Protein: CASTPLGVNNEQFF.

This clonotype was seen many times. The chain combines TRBV7-2 with TRBJ2-7; TRBD2 aligns across 7 bases. In germline, CDR1 is SGHTA, CDR2 FQGNSA. V gave up 4 bases and J gave up 1 base; unmatched junction bases: 13. The CDR3 length is 17 residues. In DNA, the CDR3 is TGTGCCAGCAGCTCAAAACGGAGGGCTAGCGGTTCCTACGAGCAGTACTTC. Translating it yields CASSSKRRASGSYEQYF.

Ten or more counts support this clonotype. The rearrangement joins TRBV12-3 or TRBV12-4 to TRBJ2-1; D not certain. This CDR3 has 12 residues. V shed 4 bases and J shed 2 bases, with 3 bases lying between them. CDR3 region: CASSWAYNEQFF. The CDR3 nucleotides are TGTGCCAGCAGTTGGGCCTACAATGAGCAGTTCTTC.

This clonotype was detected only a few times. The gene calls are TRBV30 and TRBJ2-7; 12 nucleotides agree with TRBD2. The CDR3 runs to 15 residues. Per the germline V gene, CDR1 is GTSNPN and CDR2 is SVGIG (reference sequence). V gave up 2 bases and J gave up 3 bases; unmatched junction bases: 5. The CDR3 protein is CAWSFWTSGIYEQYF. The CDR3 DNA follows: TGTGCCTGGAGTTTTTGGACTAGCGGGATCTACGAGCAGTACTTC.

Many counts were recorded for this clonotype. J is TRBJ1-6 and V is TRBV12-3 or TRBV12-4; TRBD1 matches 7 bases. V gave up 5 bases and J gave up 5 bases; unmatched junction bases: 6. The CDR3 has 15 residues. CDR3 nucleotides: TGTGCCAGCAGTGCCTACAGGGGCGATAATTCACCCCTCCACTTT. As protein: CASSAYRGDNSPLHF.

This clonotype was observed at least ten times. The chain uses TRBV7-9 and TRBJ2-5; D is perhaps TRBD2 (5 bases). The germline V gene has CDR1 SEHNR and CDR2 FQNEAQ (reference sequence). V was cut by 4 bases and J by 5 bases, with 14 bases left in between. The length of the CDR3 is 14 residues. The CDR3 DNA reads TGTGCCAGCAGCTCGTCGGAGGTCCGGGAGACCCAGTACTTC. Protein: CASSSSEVRETQYF.

This clonotype was observed many times. CDR3 amino acids: CASSGGLAGAGGTDTQYF. CDR3 sequence (DNA): TGCGCCAGCAGCGGGGGACTAGCGGGAGCCGGTGGCACAGATACGCAGTATTTT. The V and J genes are TRBV5-1 and TRBJ2-3, with 14 bases identical to TRBD2. Germline trimming cut 4 bases from V and 1 base from J; bases unmatched to any gene: 8. Per germline, CDR1 SGHRS and CDR2 YFSETQ. This CDR3 comprises 18 residues.

In its sample, this clonotype was seen a few times. The chain recombines TRBV27 with TRBJ1-5; D call uncertain. The germline gives CDR1 MNHEY, CDR2 SMNVEV (reference sequence). V shed 4 bases and J shed 4 bases, with 8 bases lying between them. The CDR3 is made up of 13 amino acids. The CDR3 sequence: CASSSRLNQPQHF. CDR3 bases: TGTGCCAGCAGTTCGCGACTGAATCAGCCCCAGCATTTT.

Ten or more counts support this clonotype. The rearrangement joins TRBV12-3 or TRBV12-4 to TRBJ1-3; the D gene is possibly TRBD1 (5 bases). V was trimmed by 3 bases and J by 4 bases, leaving 13 bases between them. The CDR3 runs to 15 residues. This CDR3 is CASSFGGGAGNTIYF. CDR3 DNA: TGTGCCAGCAGTTTTGGGGGAGGTGCGGGAAACACCATATATTTT.

This clonotype has a count of ten or more. The rearrangement joins TRBV20-1 to TRBJ2-5; D is perhaps TRBD2 (5 bases). Germline values: CDR1 DFQATT, CDR2 SNEGSKA (reference sequence). The V gene lost 6 bases and the J gene lost 5 bases, with 10 bases spanning the gap. The CDR3 length is 11 residues. The CDR3 region is CSAPDFETQYF. The CDR3 nucleotides read TGCAGTGCCCCGGACTTTGAGACCCAGTACTTC.

The table lists this clonotype with a count of one. An end of the junction differs from the germline gene, which may be a read error. This chain links TRBV30 with TRBJ1-5, with a possible D match to TRBD1 (5 bases). There are 15 residues in the CDR3. Germline V lookup: CDR1 GTSNPN, CDR2 SVGIG (reference sequence). The CDR3: CAWSVGTSTNQPQHF. The CDR3 DNA sequence: TGCGCCTGGAGTGTCGGGACCTCAACCAATCAGCCCCAGCATTTT.

This clonotype has a count of ten or more. The chain carries TRBV29-1 and TRBJ2-7; D perhaps matches TRBD1 (5 bases). V was cut by 5 bases and J by 2 bases, with 16 bases left in between. The CDR3 contains 14 residues. Germline CDR1 reads SQVTM; CDR2 reads ANQGSEA. The chain's CDR3 is CSVTLMGHPYEQYF. In DNA form, the CDR3 reads TGCAGCGTTACATTGATGGGGCACCCCTACGAGCAGTACTTC.

Ten or more counts support this clonotype. The gene calls are TRBV4-3 and TRBJ2-5, with D maybe TRBD2 (6 bases). The CDR3 runs to 15 residues. Deletions cut 1 base from V and 2 bases from J, with 11 bases between. Germline V gene lookup returns CDR1 LGHNA and CDR2 YSLEER. The CDR3 reads CASSQANAGQETQYF. CDR3 sequence (DNA): TGCGCCAGCAGCCAAGCTAACGCGGGACAAGAGACCCAGTACTTC.